At least ten counts were recorded for the clone carrying this T cell receptor beta chain. Antigen specificity is unknown. These data are taken from a study of neurological immune-mediated disorders. With 10-nucleotide random UMIs, 5'RACE was used to make the cDNA. TCRdb reprocessed the 5' RACE reads with MiXCR, giving one entry per CDR3 protein. The sample shows about 60,000 distinct CDR3 sequences, more than 7.5% of them seen only once. Time point meaning: longitudinal time-point 2. Libraries used 2 million unsorted PBMCs kept frozen in RNAlater. Regarding the study as a whole: CDR3 amino acid sequences found in expanded clones were never shared across subjects, suggesting private repertoires in all groups. HTLV-1-associated myelopathy had the most TCR clonal expansion, and multiple sclerosis had the least, less than healthy controls.

The V segment lost 6 bases and the J segment 3 bases; nucleotides outside the gene matches: 4. Germline loops: CDR1 MDHEN, CDR2 SYDVKM. CDR3 length: 14 residues. The TCR comes from a man aged 30 to 39 in good health. Sequenced material: PBMCs. The chain carries TRBV28 and TRBJ2-7; 11 bases align to TRBD2. DNA of the CDR3: TGTGCCAGCAGGGAACTAGCGGGAGACTACGAGCAGTACTTC. Amino acid sequence: CASRELAGDYEQYF.